This T cell receptor (beta chain) was documented in a study of T cell repertoires in cytomegalovirus infection. Turning to this clonotype: Its antigen remains unknown.

The germline gives CDR1 SGHNT, CDR2 YYREEE (reference sequence). With 0 bases removed from V and 6 bases from J, the gap between germline ends came to 11 bases. This CDR3 contains 14 residues. One entry per CDR3 protein, called by TCRdb with MiXCR from the reads. The sample has some 270,000 distinct CDR3 sequences; approximately 22% are singletons. The chain carries TRBV5-4 and TRBJ2-3; D possibly corresponds to TRBD2 (6 bases). The sequencing used cultured PBMCs, collected from culture after CMV antigen stimulation. This TCR was sampled from a human donor in good health (CMV status not recorded). Some clones in this sample may be carry-over from other donors' samples. CDR3 protein: CASSLESGRDTQYF. CDR3 DNA sequence: TGTGCCAGCAGCTTGGAGTCGGGGAGGGATACGCAGTATTTT.